Listed below are T cell receptor beta chains from one sample, sequenced in a study of T cells after yellow fever vaccination. TCRdb re-called the 5' RACE reads with MiXCR, one entry per CDR3 protein. This sample has roughly 150,000 distinct CDR3 sequences; less than 9.5% occur once, and the top ten carry roughly 0.76%. Sequencing used CD4+ T cells sorted from PBMCs, obtained 5 days after the yellow fever booster vaccination. These receptors were obtained from a man aged 25-45 years who received the YFV17D yellow fever vaccine. Both conserved end residues are part of each CDR3. The D gene is left open where the match is weak. Part of the rows lack a size; the others show once, few, many or a class for expanded clones.

v_gene,d_gene,abundance,j_gene,CDR3aa,CDR3nt
TRBV5-1,.,many,TRBJ2-5,CASSYIPGQETQYF,TGCGCCAGCAGCTACATTCCAGGCCAAGAGACCCAGTACTTC
TRBV7-2,.,.,TRBJ1-5,CASSFDRNSNQPQHF,TGTGCCAGCAGCTTCGACAGAAATAGCAATCAGCCCCAGCATTTT
TRBV5-5,.,.,TRBJ2-1,CASSLSRGSIYNEQFF,TGTGCCAGCAGCTTATCCAGGGGTTCCATCTACAATGAGCAGTTCTTC
TRBV9,TRBD2,many,TRBJ2-1,CASSPGSGDYPWIEQFF,TGTGCCAGCAGCCCCGGGTCGGGGGACTACCCTTGGATTGAGCAGTTCTTC
TRBV12-3/TRBV12-4,.,many,TRBJ2-3,CASSFGGSRDTQYF,TGTGCCAGCAGTTTCGGTGGGAGCAGGGATACGCAGTATTTT
TRBV18,.,many,TRBJ1-3,CASSPSGGAGNTIYF,TGTGCCAGCTCACCGTCGGGGGGAGCGGGAAACACCATATATTTT
TRBV25-1,.,many,TRBJ1-2,CASSEQNYGYTF,TGTGCCAGCAGTGAGCAGAACTATGGCTACACCTTC
TRBV28,.,few,TRBJ1-2,CASRDSASYGYTF,TGTGCCAGCAGAGACAGCGCTTCCTATGGCTACACCTTC
TRBV6-5,TRBD2,many,TRBJ2-7,CASSYSYSATSGRAGEQYF,TGTGCCAGCAGTTACTCGTATTCCGCGACTAGCGGGAGGGCTGGCGAGCAGTACTTC
TRBV20-1,.,many,TRBJ1-1,CSARELVGLNTEAFF,TGCAGTGCTAGAGAGCTTGTTGGGTTGAACACTGAAGCTTTCTTT
TRBV7-2,TRBD1,.,TRBJ1-5,CASSLRGGQPQHF,TGTGCCAGCAGCCTCAGGGGGGGTCAGCCCCAGCATTTT
TRBV5-1,.,many,TRBJ2-1,CASSLGVGNEQFF,TGCGCCAGCAGCTTGGGAGTCGGCAATGAGCAGTTCTTC
TRBV7-2,.,many,TRBJ2-7,CASSFDRRGQYF,TGTGCCAGCAGCTTCGACAGGAGAGGGCAGTACTTC
TRBV20-1,.,many,TRBJ2-3,CSAQGDSDTQYF,TGCAGTGCCCAGGGAGACTCAGATACGCAGTATTTT
TRBV7-2,TRBD1,many,TRBJ2-3,CASSKQGSDTQYF,TGTGCCAGCAGCAAACAGGGGTCAGATACGCAGTATTTT
TRBV20-1,.,few,TRBJ2-5,CSASGSKQETQYF,TGCAGTGCTAGCGGGAGTAAACAAGAGACCCAGTACTTC
TRBV5-6,.,many,TRBJ2-6,CASSLKYSGANVLTF,TGTGCCAGCAGCTTGAAGTACTCTGGGGCCAACGTCCTGACTTTC
TRBV5-4,.,.,TRBJ2-1,CASSLATMSSYNEQFF,TGTGCCAGCAGCCTAGCGACGATGAGCTCCTACAATGAGCAGTTCTTC
TRBV18,.,many,TRBJ2-2,CASSPNKAPGELFF,TGTGCCAGCTCACCTAATAAGGCGCCCGGGGAGCTGTTTTTT
TRBV27,TRBD2,many,TRBJ2-3,CASRPTSGRATDTQYF,TGTGCCAGCAGACCAACTAGCGGGAGGGCAACAGATACGCAGTATTTT
TRBV6-5,.,many,TRBJ2-5,CASSSPGLGETQYF,TGTGCCAGCAGTTCACCCGGCCTAGGCGAGACCCAGTACTTC
TRBV4-3,TRBD2,many,TRBJ2-1,CASSQGLAPNEQFF,TGCGCCAGCAGCCAAGGACTAGCCCCCAATGAGCAGTTCTTC
TRBV7-2,.,.,TRBJ2-1,CASSAQRGVSNEQFF,TGTGCCAGCAGCGCCCAGAGGGGGGTCTCGAATGAGCAGTTCTTC
TRBV7-2,.,many,TRBJ2-3,CASSPTTDTQYF,TGTGCCAGCAGCCCAACCACAGATACGCAGTATTTT
TRBV12-5,TRBD1,.,TRBJ2-1,CASGLPIRQGVVF,TGTGCTAGTGGTTTGCCGATTCGACAGGGGGTGGTCTTC
TRBV24-1,.,many,TRBJ2-2,CATSEELGELFF,TGTGCCACCAGTGAAGAGCTCGGGGAGCTGTTTTTT
TRBV18,.,many,TRBJ2-5,CASSPPAIRETQYF,TGTGCCAGCTCACCGCCTGCCATTCGAGAGACCCAGTACTTC
TRBV29-1,TRBD1,few,TRBJ1-4,CSAVSTGGINEKLFF,TGCAGCGCCGTATCTACAGGGGGTATTAATGAAAAACTGTTTTTT
TRBV12-3/TRBV12-4,.,.,TRBJ2-7,CASSYTRIYEQYF,TGTGCCAGCAGTTACACAAGGATCTACGAGCAGTACTTC
TRBV20-1,.,few,TRBJ2-5,CSASETFQETQYF,TGCAGTGCTAGTGAGACATTTCAAGAGACCCAGTACTTC
TRBV7-8,TRBD2,many,TRBJ2-1,CASSSRAGDVNEQFF,TGTGCCAGCAGCTCCAGAGCGGGAGACGTGAATGAGCAGTTCTTC
TRBV15,TRBD2,many,TRBJ2-7,CATSRQGTSGPREQYF,TGTGCCACCTCCCGGCAAGGGACTAGCGGCCCTCGCGAGCAGTACTTC
TRBV9,.,many,TRBJ1-5,CASSPIVETREVGQPQHF,TGTGCCAGCAGCCCAATAGTGGAGACCAGGGAGGTGGGTCAGCCCCAGCATTTT
TRBV5-6,.,.,TRBJ2-7,CASSFSGVVFF,TGTGCCAGCAGCTTTTCCGGAGTGGTTTTCTTC
TRBV5-4,.,few,TRBJ2-7,CASSTAGKTRYEQYF,TGTGCCAGCAGCACGGCAGGGAAGACGCGCTACGAGCAGTACTTC
TRBV20-1,TRBD2,many,TRBJ2-3,CSTSGTPSTDTQYF,TGCAGTACGAGCGGGACTCCCAGCACAGATACGCAGTATTTT
TRBV7-2,.,few,TRBJ1-6,CASSLVGPKTSPLHF,TGTGCCAGCAGCTTAGTTGGGCCAAAAACTTCACCCCTCCACTTT
TRBV25-1,.,many,TRBJ2-5,CASSVPPSGETQYF,TGTGCCAGCAGTGTTCCGCCTTCGGGAGAGACCCAGTACTTC
TRBV5-6,.,many,TRBJ2-1,CASSPNGLTKQFF,TGTGCCAGCAGCCCAAATGGGCTAACCAAGCAGTTCTTC
TRBV7-9,.,.,TRBJ1-1,CASTIQGAIEAFF,TGTGCCAGCACCATACAAGGGGCCATAGAAGCTTTCTTT
TRBV11-2,.,many,TRBJ1-3,CASSPNPGNTIYF,TGTGCCAGCAGCCCCAACCCTGGAAACACCATATATTTT
TRBV18,.,many,TRBJ2-7,CASSTAGTAPYEQYF,TGTGCCAGCTCAACGGCCGGGACGGCCCCCTACGAGCAGTACTTC
TRBV20-1,TRBD1,many,TRBJ2-5,CSADRGAVTQYF,TGCAGTGCCGACAGGGGGGCAGTGACCCAGTACTTC
TRBV5-1,.,few,TRBJ1-4,CASSSGGRLNEKLFF,TGCGCCAGCAGCTCCGGCGGGCGGCTTAATGAAAAACTGTTTTTT
TRBV5-1,.,many,TRBJ2-5,CASSLVQGSGETQYF,TGCGCCAGCAGCTTGGTACAGGGCAGCGGGGAGACCCAGTACTTC
TRBV7-3,.,once,TRBJ2-1,CASSLVKENFPHEQFF,TGTGCCAGCAGCTTAGTGAAAGAGAATTTTCCCCATGAGCAGTTCTTC
TRBV2,.,many,TRBJ1-5,CASSSDGNQPQHF,TGTGCCAGCAGTTCGGACGGGAATCAGCCCCAGCATTTT
TRBV3-1,TRBD1,many,TRBJ2-5,CASSQADRVRETQYF,TGTGCCAGCAGCCAAGCGGACAGGGTGCGGGAGACCCAGTACTTC
TRBV20-1,.,many,TRBJ2-7,CSASGFRTGLSYEQYF,TGCAGTGCTAGTGGTTTCCGAACAGGGCTTTCCTACGAGCAGTACTTC
TRBV28,.,many,TRBJ2-1,CASKIQHEQFF,TGTGCCAGCAAGATACAGCATGAGCAGTTCTTC
TRBV7-8,TRBD2,many,TRBJ2-1,CASRVGRAYNEQFF,TGTGCCAGCAGGGTCGGGAGGGCCTACAATGAGCAGTTCTTC
TRBV20-1,TRBD2,many,TRBJ2-7,CSARDATGGPGYEQYF,TGCAGTGCTAGAGATGCAACGGGAGGGCCTGGCTACGAGCAGTACTTC
TRBV18,.,.,TRBJ2-7,CASSPFQADPREQYF,TGTGCCAGCTCACCATTTCAGGCAGACCCCAGGGAGCAGTACTTC
TRBV5-1,.,many,TRBJ1-2,CASSLSVVNYGYTF,TGCGCCAGCAGCTTGTCGGTTGTGAACTATGGCTACACCTTC
TRBV18,TRBD1,.,TRBJ1-6,CASSPTGRDSPLHF,TGTGCCAGCTCACCGACAGGGCGCGATTCACCCCTCCACTTT